Below, 6 T cell receptor beta chains from the same sample are listed, as sequenced in a study of control samples from healthy donors and cancer patients. Sequencing used immunoSEQ multiplex PCR; TCRdb keeps in-frame clones, though not all of them. The sample contains roughly 130,000 clones, approximately 90% of which appear only once. The sample comprised blood. The receptors were sampled from a young man in good health.

This chain joins TRBV28 and TRBJ1-2, with 11 bases that match TRBD1. The CDR3 extends over 15 amino acids. Germline assignment: CDR1 MDHEN and CDR2 SYDVKM. The V segment lost 2 bases and the J segment 4 bases; nucleotides outside the gene matches: 3. The CDR3 protein is CASSLGTGGSYGYTF. The CDR3 bases are TGTGCCAGCAGTTTAGGGACAGGGGGTTCCTATGGCTACACCTTC.

This clone was seen just once. The chain combines TRBV2 with TRBJ1-2; weak D call: TRBD1 (6 bases). Germline loops: CDR1 SNHLY, CDR2 FYNNEI. CDR3 length: 15 amino acids. Trimming shortened V by 5 bases and J by 0 bases, and 13 bases separated the two germline ends. This chain's CDR3 is CASSPMDSTNYGYTF. CDR3 DNA: TGTGCCAGCAGTCCTATGGACAGTACTAACTATGGCTACACCTTC.

The chain is built from TRBV9 and TRBJ1-1; D perhaps matches TRBD1 (6 bases). The V gene's germline CDR1 is SGDLS and CDR2 YYNGEE. The CDR3 loop spans 13 amino acids. Trimming removed 3 bases from V and 7 bases from J, with 13 bases in between. The CDR3 nucleotides are TGTGCCAGCAGCGACCCCGGGACACGTGAAGCTTTCTTT. Its translation: CASSDPGTREAFF.

This clone occurred a few times. The chain uses TRBV7-6 and TRBJ1-5; 11 nucleotides align to TRBD1. This CDR3 has 14 residues. V shed 5 bases, J shed 5 bases, and the junction held 2 bases outside the gene matches. The germline V gene has CDR1 SGHVS and CDR2 FNYEAQ. CDR3 in amino acids: CASSQGQGDQPQHF. In nucleotides, the CDR3 is TGTGCCAGCAGCCAGGGACAGGGGGATCAGCCCCAGCATTTT.

The chain links TRBV7-9 to TRBJ1-3; maybe TRBD1 (6 bases). The CDR3 is 14 residues long. V lost 5 bases, J lost 1 base, and 9 bases lay in between. CDR1 SEHNR and CDR2 FQNEAQ come from the germline V gene (reference sequence). The CDR3 bases are TGTGCCAGCAGCGCGACAGGATCTGGAAACACCATATATTTT. Its translation is CASSATGSGNTIYF.

The chain carries TRBV2 and TRBJ1-5; TRBD1 matches at 7 bases. CDR1 is SNHLY, CDR2 FYNNEI, per germline. The CDR3 totals 16 residues. V shed 7 bases, J shed 7 bases, and the junction held 16 bases outside the gene matches. The CDR3: CASKAETTGVAQPQHF. In DNA form, the CDR3 reads TGTGCCAGCAAAGCCGAAACTACAGGGGTGGCCCAGCCCCAGCATTTT.